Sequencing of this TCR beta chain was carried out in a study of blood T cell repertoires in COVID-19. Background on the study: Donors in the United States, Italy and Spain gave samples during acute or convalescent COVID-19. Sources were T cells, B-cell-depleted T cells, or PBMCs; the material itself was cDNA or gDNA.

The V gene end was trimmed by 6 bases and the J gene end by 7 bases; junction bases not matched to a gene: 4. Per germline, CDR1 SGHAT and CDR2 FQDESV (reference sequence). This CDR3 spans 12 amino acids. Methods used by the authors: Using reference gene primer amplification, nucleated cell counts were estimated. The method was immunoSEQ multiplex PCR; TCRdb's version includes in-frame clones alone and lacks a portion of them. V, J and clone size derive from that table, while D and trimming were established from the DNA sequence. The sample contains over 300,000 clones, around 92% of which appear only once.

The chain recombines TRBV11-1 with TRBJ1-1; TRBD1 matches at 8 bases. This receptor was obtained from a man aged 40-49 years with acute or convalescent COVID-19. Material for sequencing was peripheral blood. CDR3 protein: CASSPDRGEAFF. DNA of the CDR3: TGTGCCAGCAGTCCAGACAGGGGTGAAGCTTTCTTT.